This T cell receptor beta chain was documented in a study of T cell responses to AZD1222 COVID-19 vaccine. The CDR3 loop spans 13 amino acids. Per the germline V gene, CDR1 is MNHEY and CDR2 is SVGEGT. With 4 bases removed from V and 4 bases from J, the gap between germline ends came to 9 bases. Clones were sequenced by immunoSEQ multiplex PCR, and TCRdb holds only the in-frame ones, with some missing. The top ten hold 2% to 2.5% of the sample, which has more than 85,000 clones, over 85% seen once. The rearrangement joins TRBV6-2 or TRBV6-3 to TRBJ2-3, with a tentative D call TRBD2 (5 bases). This TCR derives from an adult who received the AZD1222 COVID-19 vaccine. The sequencing here drew on peripheral blood, taken 28 days after the second AZD1222 dose. The CDR3 sequence is CASSSSGSDTQYF. In nucleotides, the CDR3 is TGTGCCAGCAGTTCCAGCGGCTCAGATACGCAGTATTTT.